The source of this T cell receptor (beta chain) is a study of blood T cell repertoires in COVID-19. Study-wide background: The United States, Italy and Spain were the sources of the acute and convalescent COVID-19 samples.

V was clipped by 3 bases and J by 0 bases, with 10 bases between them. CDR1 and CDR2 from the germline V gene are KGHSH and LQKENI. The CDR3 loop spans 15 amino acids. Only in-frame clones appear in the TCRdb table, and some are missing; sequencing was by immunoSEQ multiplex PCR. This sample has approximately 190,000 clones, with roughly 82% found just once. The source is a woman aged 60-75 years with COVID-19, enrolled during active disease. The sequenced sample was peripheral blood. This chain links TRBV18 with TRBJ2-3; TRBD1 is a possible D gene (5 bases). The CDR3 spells CASSPMGPSTDTQYF. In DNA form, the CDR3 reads TGTGCCAGCTCACCGATGGGGCCTAGCACAGATACGCAGTATTTT.